The present T cell receptor (beta chain) was sequenced within a study of cytomegalovirus exposure and HLA in healthy donors. Primers included in the PCR were 60 Vbeta and 13 Jbeta primers. The data were produced by immunoSEQ multiplex PCR, yet TCRdb's version contains in-frame clones alone and is incomplete. The sample carries fewer than 200,000 clones, 75% to 90% recorded once. Note on this clone: What it binds is unknown.

Findings and limits, study-wide: Earlier analysis yielded a pattern in which most TCR beta V segments were productive about 87% or about 30% of the time. Most TCR sequences were uncommon, yet certain public TCRs appeared in many donors.

Sequencing was performed on PBMCs. The sequence was collected from a human donor in good health.

The CDR3 loop is CASSSEGAEAFF. The CDR3 DNA is TGTGCCAGCAGCTCCGAGGGAGCTGAAGCTTTCTTT. The J gene is TRBJ1-1, the V gene TRBV11-2; no clear D gene. Trimming removed 4 bases from V and 6 bases from J, with 9 bases in between. Germline-derived CDR1 and CDR2 are SGHAT and FQNNGV. The CDR3 covers 12 residues.